These 24 T cell receptor beta chains originate from one sample sequenced in a study of blood T cell repertoires in COVID-19. TCRdb keeps only in-frame clones here, not all; method: immunoSEQ multiplex PCR. The sample consists of some 11,000 clones, approximately 80% of them appearing once. Sample: peripheral blood. The source is a man older than 75 with acute or convalescent COVID-19.

V gene TRBV19 combines with J gene TRBJ2-7, with D unresolved. Per the germline V gene, CDR1 is LNHDA and CDR2 is SQIVND (reference sequence). The ends were cut back, 5 bases at V and 3 bases at J, with 8 bases in the middle. The CDR3 contains 12 residues. This CDR3 is CASSDTLYEQYF. DNA of the CDR3: TGTGCCAGTAGTGACACACTCTACGAGCAGTACTTC.

The rearrangement uses TRBV19 and TRBJ1-5; D perhaps matches TRBD1 (6 bases). Trimming stripped 7 bases from V and 6 bases from J, with 19 bases between. The germline CDR1 and CDR2 sequences are LNHDA and SQIVND (reference sequence). The CDR3 sequence is 15 residues long. CDR3 region: CASNEVRGVSQPQHF. CDR3 DNA: TGTGCCAGTAATGAGGTCAGGGGAGTGAGTCAGCCCCAGCATTTT.

This chain's CDR3 is CASSAGFSGANVLTF. The CDR3 region has the DNA TGTGCCAGCAGCGCCGGTTTCTCTGGGGCCAACGTCCTGACTTTC. The chain combines TRBV7-9 with TRBJ2-6; D remains unclear. The CDR3 contains 15 residues. Trimming removed 5 bases from V and 0 bases from J, with 8 bases in between. Germline V gives CDR1 SEHNR, CDR2 FQNEAQ (reference sequence).

The J gene is TRBJ2-7, the V gene TRBV10-2, with TRBD1 matching over 9 bases. Trimming at V came to 4 bases and at J to 3 bases, leaving 7 bases not matched to a gene. This CDR3 comprises 15 residues. Germline V CDR1 and CDR2: WSHSY, SAAADI. CDR3 sequence: CASSGGQGNIYEQYF. Here the CDR3 DNA reads TGCGCCAGCAGTGGGGGACAGGGAAATATCTACGAGCAGTACTTC.

V usage is TRBV5-6 and J usage is TRBJ2-1, with D perhaps TRBD2 (5 bases). This CDR3 is 12 amino acids long. Deletions cut 2 bases from V and 6 bases from J, with 6 bases between. Germline V lookup: CDR1 SGHDT, CDR2 YYEEEE. The CDR3 protein is CASSLLVNEQFF. The CDR3 DNA is TGTGCCAGCAGCTTACTAGTCAATGAGCAGTTCTTC.

This sequence joins TRBV10-3 and TRBJ2-4, with 13 bases aligning to TRBD2. This CDR3 region has 17 residues. The germline V gene has CDR1 ENHRY and CDR2 SYGVKD. V lost 2 bases, J lost 3 bases, and 4 bases stayed unmatched. CDR3 nucleotide sequence: TGTGCCATCAGTGAGACTAGCGGGGGGGCCCACAAAAACATTCAGTACTTC. This sequence encodes CAISETSGGAHKNIQYF.

The chain links TRBV6-1 to TRBJ2-3; D might be TRBD2 (5 bases). The CDR3 covers 15 residues. Trimming took off 5 bases at V and 2 bases at J, with 14 bases between the two ends. Per the germline V gene, CDR1 is MNHNS and CDR2 is SASEGT. This CDR3 reads CASSPTRTHTDTQYF. For the CDR3, the DNA is TGTGCCAGCAGTCCTACTAGGACTCACACAGATACGCAGTATTTT.

The chain carries TRBV4-1 and TRBJ1-6; D is perhaps TRBD1 (5 bases). The germline V gene has CDR1 MGHRA and CDR2 YSYEKL. The CDR3 spans 15 residues. V dropped 0 bases and J dropped 11 bases, with 14 bases sitting between them. CDR3 in DNA: TGCGCCAGCAGCCAAGATCCGGGGGGGGAAACACCCCTCCACTTT. Encoded protein: CASSQDPGGETPLHF.

The chain uses TRBV7-9 and TRBJ1-5, with D maybe TRBD1 (5 bases). The CDR3 runs 16 residues. Germline assignment: CDR1 SEHNR and CDR2 FQNEAQ (reference sequence). V gave up 5 bases and J gave up 1 base, with 15 bases separating them. CDR3 DNA sequence: TGTGCCAGCAGCCTACATAATTCAGGGAGCAATCAGCCCCAGCATTTT. This translates into CASSLHNSGSNQPQHF.

This clone appeared a single time. The chain has TRBV30 and TRBJ2-5; D is unclear. V lost 0 bases, J lost 2 bases, and 7 bases lay in between. Germline V gives CDR1 GTSNPN, CDR2 SVGIG (reference sequence). The CDR3 is 13 amino acids. The CDR3 region has the DNA TGTGCCTGGAGTGTCTCCCTACAAGAGACCCAGTACTTC. This codes for CAWSVSLQETQYF.

V gene TRBV7-2 combines with J gene TRBJ2-5, with D possibly matching TRBD2 (6 bases). The CDR3 loop spans 17 amino acids. V lost 1 base, J lost 2 bases, and 17 bases lay in between. Germline V gene data show CDR1 as SGHTA and CDR2 as FQGNSA. In nucleotides, the CDR3 is TGTGCCAGCAGCTTAGAGGTTGTTAGCGGTAGTCAAGAGACCCAGTACTTC. Residues: CASSLEVVSGSQETQYF.

The J gene is TRBJ2-7, the V gene TRBV5-1, with 8 bases fitting TRBD2. With 0 bases clipped from V and 2 bases from J, the junction kept 4 bases outside the gene matches. Germline V gives CDR1 SGHRS, CDR2 YFSETQ. The length of the CDR3 is 15 residues. DNA for the CDR3: TGCGCCAGCAGCTTGGTAGGCGGGGGGCCCTACGAGCAGTACTTC. Its translation is CASSLVGGGPYEQYF.

The rearrangement joins TRBV5-6 to TRBJ1-4; D remains unclear. Trimming removed 2 bases at V and 0 bases at J, with 8 bases between. This CDR3 has 15 amino acids. CDR1 and CDR2 (germline): SGHDT, YYEEEE. This CDR3 reads CASSFSGTTNEKLFF. The DNA for the CDR3 is TGTGCCAGCAGCTTCTCGGGGACAACTAATGAAAAACTGTTTTTT. Drawing the rest from reference TRBV5-6 and TRBJ1-4, the complete variable domain is DAGVTQSPTHLIKTRGQQVTLRCSPKSGHDTVSWYQQALGQGPQFIFQYYEEEERQRGNFPDRFSGHQFPNYSSELNVNALLLGDSALYLCASSFSGTTNEKLFFGSGTQLSVL.

The gene calls are TRBV19 and TRBJ1-1; 8 bases are shared with TRBD1. There are 16 residues in the CDR3. From germline, CDR1 is LNHDA and CDR2 SQIVND (reference sequence). V was clipped by 6 bases and J by 2 bases; unmatched bases: 11. The CDR3 DNA reads TGTGCCAGTAGCGCCGGGACAGGACGGCTAAACACTGAAGCTTTCTTT. This encodes CASSAGTGRLNTEAFF.

The chain links TRBV19 to TRBJ1-5; D is ambiguous. CDR3 length: 15 amino acids. Germline-derived CDR1 and CDR2 are LNHDA and SQIVND (reference sequence). V lost 4 bases, J lost 7 bases, and 17 bases lay in between. CDR3 region: CASSTEREGRQPQHF. The CDR3 nucleotides are TGTGCCAGTAGTACCGAACGGGAGGGCAGGCAGCCCCAGCATTTT.

The CDR3 is CASSDPGAYEQYF. The CDR3, as DNA: TGTGCCAGCAGTGACCCCGGGGCCTACGAGCAGTACTTC. This chain joins TRBV6-1 and TRBJ2-7, with D possibly being TRBD2 (5 bases). Germline V CDR1 and CDR2: MNHNS, SASEGT. Trimming took off 3 bases at V and 2 bases at J, with 8 bases between the two ends. The CDR3 length is 13 residues.

The genes are TRBV7-3 and TRBJ2-3, with 9 bases fitting TRBD2. Germline-derived CDR1 and CDR2 are SGHTA and FQGTGA. The V and J ends lost 2 bases and 6 bases, in that order; junction bases with no gene match: 9. The CDR3 covers 16 residues. DNA for the CDR3: TGTGCCAGCAGCTTAGGTGCTAGCGGGGTCGCGGATACGCAGTATTTT. This encodes CASSLGASGVADTQYF.

This CDR3 reads CASSQEALALTEQFF. CDR3 DNA: TGTGCCAGCAGCCAAGAAGCGCTGGCCTTGACTGAGCAGTTCTTC. The chain combines TRBV3-1 (or the pseudogene TRBV3-2) with TRBJ2-1; D is ambiguous. The germline V gene encodes CDR1 LGHDT and CDR2 YNNKEL (reference sequence). The CDR3 length is 15 residues. The V and J ends lost 0 bases and 9 bases respectively, with 15 bases between them.

This chain links TRBV5-1 with TRBJ2-3, with TRBD1 identical over 11 bases. The CDR3 runs to 15 residues. Losses at the gene ends were 4 bases for V and 5 bases for J; bases not matched to a gene: 6. Germline V lookup: CDR1 SGHRS, CDR2 YFSETQ. The CDR3 nucleotides read TGCGCCAGCAGCCCACCGGGACAGGGGGAAGATACGCAGTATTTT. This sequence encodes CASSPPGQGEDTQYF.

The genes are TRBV7-7 and TRBJ2-5, with D tentatively TRBD2 (6 bases). CDR3 length equals 15 residues. Germline CDR1 and CDR2: SSHAT and FNYEAQ (reference sequence). The V end was cut by 1 base, the J end by 4 bases, with 13 bases between. CDR3 region: CASSLVGGVRETQYF. The CDR3 DNA sequence: TGTGCCAGCAGCTTAGTCGGCGGGGTGAGAGAGACCCAGTACTTC.

This clone appeared a few times. CDR3 in DNA: TGCAGCGCCCGAGACTCCGCTGAAGCTTTCTTT. This encodes CSARDSAEAFF. This sequence joins TRBV29-1 and TRBJ1-1, with unresolved D. The V gene lost 7 bases and the J gene lost 6 bases, with 12 bases spanning the gap. This CDR3 is 11 amino acids long. Germline assignment: CDR1 SQVTM and CDR2 ANQGSEA. Full variable domain (rest looked up from reference TRBV29-1 and TRBJ1-1): SAVISQKPSRDICQRGTSLTIQCQVDSQVTMMFWYRQQPGQSLTLIATANQGSEATYESGFVIDKFPISRPNLTFSTLTVSNMSPEDSSIYLCSARDSAEAFFGQGTRLTVV.

The chain joins TRBV30 to TRBJ2-5; D remains ambiguous. This CDR3 is 13 amino acids long. V gave up 0 bases and J gave up 1 base, with 6 bases separating them. CDR1 is GTSNPN and CDR2 is SVGIG in the germline V gene (reference sequence). The DNA of the CDR3 is TGTGCCTGGAGTGTACGCAGCCAAGAGACCCAGTACTTC. Its translation: CAWSVRSQETQYF.

The rearrangement links TRBV7-2 to TRBJ2-7, with TRBD1 matching over 8 bases. V was pared by 5 bases and J by 0 bases, with 9 bases of the junction left unmatched. Germline V lookup: CDR1 SGHTA, CDR2 FQGNSA. The length of the CDR3 is 16 residues. The CDR3 protein is CASSARWDRISYEQYF. In nucleotides, the CDR3 is TGTGCCAGCAGCGCCCGATGGGACAGGATCTCCTACGAGCAGTACTTC.

CDR3 in DNA: TGTGCCAGCAAGACTCGGTTAAACACTGAAGCTTTCTTT. This gives the protein CASKTRLNTEAFF. The chain uses TRBV12-3 or TRBV12-4 and TRBJ1-1; the D is unclear. V was pared by 7 bases and J by 2 bases, with 11 bases between. This CDR3 region has 13 residues.